The clone carrying this TCR beta chain turned up a few times. The antigen remains unidentified. The sample belongs to a study of blood T cells in healthy people across ages. A second roughly 6 to 11 cycle PCR used barcoded and J-beta primers. TCRdb ran MiXCR on the 5' RACE reads and lists one entry per CDR3 protein. The repertoire has more than 650,000 distinct CDR3 sequences, roughly 53% of them found once; the top ten carry approximately 40%. The V and J ends lost 4 bases and 14 bases respectively, with 34 bases between them. The CDR3 is made up of 17 amino acids. Germline V gives CDR1 DFQATT, CDR2 SNEGSKA (reference sequence). Study-wide results and limits: Donor CMV infection status was unknown, possibly confounding age-related changes in expanded clonotypes.

The sequence was obtained from a man aged 80 or over in good health. Source material: blood. The chain carries TRBV20-1 and TRBJ2-3; possibly TRBD2 for D (8 bases). In DNA form, the CDR3 reads TGCAGTGCTACCGGAGGGCGGGAGGCGAGGGGGCACAGATACGCGTATTTT. Translating gives CSATGGREARGHRYAYF.